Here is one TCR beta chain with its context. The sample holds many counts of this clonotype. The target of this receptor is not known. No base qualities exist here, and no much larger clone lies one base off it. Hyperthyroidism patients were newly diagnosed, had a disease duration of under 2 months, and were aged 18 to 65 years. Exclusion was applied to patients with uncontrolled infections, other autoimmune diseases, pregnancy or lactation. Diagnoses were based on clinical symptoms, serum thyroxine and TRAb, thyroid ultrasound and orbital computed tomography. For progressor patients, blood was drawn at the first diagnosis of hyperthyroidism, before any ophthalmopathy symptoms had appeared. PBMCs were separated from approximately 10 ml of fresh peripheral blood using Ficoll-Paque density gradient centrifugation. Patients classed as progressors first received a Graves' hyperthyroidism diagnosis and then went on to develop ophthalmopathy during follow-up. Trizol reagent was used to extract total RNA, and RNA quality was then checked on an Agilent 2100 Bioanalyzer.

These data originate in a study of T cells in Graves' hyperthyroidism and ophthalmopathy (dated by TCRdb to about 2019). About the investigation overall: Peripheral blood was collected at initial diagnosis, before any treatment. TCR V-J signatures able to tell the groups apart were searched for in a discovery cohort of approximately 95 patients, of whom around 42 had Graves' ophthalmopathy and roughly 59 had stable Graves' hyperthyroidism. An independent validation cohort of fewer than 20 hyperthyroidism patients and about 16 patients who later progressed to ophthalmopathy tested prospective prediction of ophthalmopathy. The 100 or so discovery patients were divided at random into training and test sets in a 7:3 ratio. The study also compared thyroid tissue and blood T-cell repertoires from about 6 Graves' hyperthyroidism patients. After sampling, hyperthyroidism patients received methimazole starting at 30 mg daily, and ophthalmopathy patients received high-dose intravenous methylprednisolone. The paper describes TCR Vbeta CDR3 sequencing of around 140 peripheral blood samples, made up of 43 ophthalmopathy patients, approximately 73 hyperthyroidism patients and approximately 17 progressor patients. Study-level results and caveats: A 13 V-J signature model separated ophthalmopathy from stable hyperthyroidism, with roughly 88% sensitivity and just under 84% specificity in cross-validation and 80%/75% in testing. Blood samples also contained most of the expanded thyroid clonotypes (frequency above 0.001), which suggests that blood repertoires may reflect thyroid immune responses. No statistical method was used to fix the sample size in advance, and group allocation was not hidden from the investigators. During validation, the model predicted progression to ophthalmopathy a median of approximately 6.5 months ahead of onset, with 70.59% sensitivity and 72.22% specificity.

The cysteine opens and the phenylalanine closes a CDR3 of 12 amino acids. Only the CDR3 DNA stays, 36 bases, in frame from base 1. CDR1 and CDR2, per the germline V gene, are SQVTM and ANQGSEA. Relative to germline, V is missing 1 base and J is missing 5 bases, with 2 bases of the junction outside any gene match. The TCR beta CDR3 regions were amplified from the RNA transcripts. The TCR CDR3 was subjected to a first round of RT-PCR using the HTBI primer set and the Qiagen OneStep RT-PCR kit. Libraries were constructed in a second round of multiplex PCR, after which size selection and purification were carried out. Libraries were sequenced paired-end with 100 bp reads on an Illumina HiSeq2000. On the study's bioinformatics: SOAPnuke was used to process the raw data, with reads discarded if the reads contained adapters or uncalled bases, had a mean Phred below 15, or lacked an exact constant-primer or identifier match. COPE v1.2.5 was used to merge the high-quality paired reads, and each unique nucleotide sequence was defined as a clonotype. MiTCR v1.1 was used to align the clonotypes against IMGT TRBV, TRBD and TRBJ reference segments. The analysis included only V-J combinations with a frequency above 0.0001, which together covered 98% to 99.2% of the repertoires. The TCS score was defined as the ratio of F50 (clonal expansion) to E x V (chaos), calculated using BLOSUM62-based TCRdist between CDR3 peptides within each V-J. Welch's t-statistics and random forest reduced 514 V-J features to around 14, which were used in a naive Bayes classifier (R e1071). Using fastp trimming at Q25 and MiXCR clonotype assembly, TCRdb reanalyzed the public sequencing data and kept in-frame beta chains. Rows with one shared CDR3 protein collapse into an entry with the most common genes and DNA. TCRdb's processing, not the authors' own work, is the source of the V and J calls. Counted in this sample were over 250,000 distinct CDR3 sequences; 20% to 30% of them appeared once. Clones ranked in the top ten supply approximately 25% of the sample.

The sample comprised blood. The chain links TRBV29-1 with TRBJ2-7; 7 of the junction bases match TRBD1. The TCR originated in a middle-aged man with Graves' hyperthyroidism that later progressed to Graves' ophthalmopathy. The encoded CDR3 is CSVEGQGHEQYF. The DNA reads TGCAGCGTTGAAGGACAGGGACACGAGCAGTACTTC.